A selection of T cell receptor beta chains follows, all from one sample in a study of shared clonotypes between healthy human individuals. Sequencing was performed with immunoSEQ multiplex PCR; in TCRdb, only in-frame clones are kept and a portion is missing. The repertoire holds about 490,000 clones, with 79% as singletons. Material for sequencing was PBMCs. The receptors derive from a woman in her forties in good health. Some clones in this sample may be carry-over from other donors' samples. Each CDR3 is given with its conserved first and last residue. A D gene is named only where the DNA matches it firmly. Size tells how often a clone was seen (once, few, many) or the class of an expanded clone, and some rows leave it out.

DNA: TGTGCCAGCAGTTTCCCCGGGGGAGGAGGAGCTTTCTTT; CDR3: CASSFPGGGGAFF; V: TRBV28; D: -; length: 13; J: TRBJ1-1; size: many
DNA: TGTGCCAGCAGCTTGGCTGGTGGATATGGCTACACCTTC; CDR3: CASSLAGGYGYTF; V: TRBV5-4; D: -; length: 13; J: TRBJ1-2; size: few
DNA: TGTGCCAGCAGTGGGTGGGGGACTAGCGACTACAATGAGCAGTTCTTC; CDR3: CASSGWGTSDYNEQFF; V: TRBV6-1; D: TRBD2; length: 16; J: TRBJ2-1; size: -
DNA: TGTGCCAGCAGCTTAGTGGTTGGCACCGGGGAGCTGTTTTTT; CDR3: CASSLVVGTGELFF; V: TRBV11-2; D: -; length: 14; J: TRBJ2-2; size: -
DNA: TGTGCCAGCGGCGGACGACCCACCGGGGAGCTGTTTTTT; CDR3: CASGGRPTGELFF; V: TRBV27; D: -; length: 13; J: TRBJ2-2; size: -
DNA: TGTGCCAGCAGTGAACGGACAAGGCCTTTACCGACCTCTGGAAACACCATATATTTT; CDR3: CASSERTRPLPTSGNTIYF; V: TRBV6-1; D: -; length: 19; J: TRBJ1-3; size: -
DNA: TGTGCCAGCAGTTTTACAGAGAGCTCCTACGAGCAGTACTTC; CDR3: CASSFTESSYEQYF; V: TRBV11-2; D: -; length: 14; J: TRBJ2-7; size: few
DNA: TGTGCCAGCTCACAGGGGGGCCAAGAGACCCAGTACTTC; CDR3: CASSQGGQETQYF; V: TRBV18; D: -; length: 13; J: TRBJ2-5; size: -
DNA: TGTGCCAGCAGTGAGACATCTAACTATGGCTACACCTTC; CDR3: CASSETSNYGYTF; V: TRBV27; D: -; length: 13; J: TRBJ1-2; size: -
DNA: TGTGCCAGCAGTGGAGGCGGGAGCGTCGAGACCCAGTACTTC; CDR3: CASSGGGSVETQYF; V: TRBV2; D: TRBD2; length: 14; J: TRBJ2-5; size: -
DNA: TGCGCCAGCAGCTCGCGGACTAGCGGGAATGAGCAGTTCTTC; CDR3: CASSSRTSGNEQFF; V: TRBV5-1; D: TRBD2; length: 14; J: TRBJ2-1; size: -
DNA: TGTGCCAGCAGCCCAGGCCCGGGAGTGAACACTGAAGCTTTCTTT; CDR3: CASSPGPGVNTEAFF; V: TRBV4-2; D: -; length: 15; J: TRBJ1-1; size: few
DNA: TGTGCCAGCAGTGAGGGGGGCATTCTGACAGATACGCAGTATTTT; CDR3: CASSEGGILTDTQYF; V: TRBV2; D: -; length: 15; J: TRBJ2-3; size: -
DNA: TGTGCCAGCAGTGCAGGGTATTCTGGAAACACCATATATTTT; CDR3: CASSAGYSGNTIYF; V: TRBV2; D: -; length: 14; J: TRBJ1-3; size: -
DNA: TGTGCCAGCAGTCAGACTTGGGGGACCCTCGAAGAGCAGTACTTC; CDR3: CASSQTWGTLEEQYF; V: TRBV27; D: -; length: 15; J: TRBJ2-7; size: few
DNA: TGTGCCAGCCGACGTCTAGCGGTCACAGATACGCAGTATTTT; CDR3: CASRRLAVTDTQYF; V: TRBV2; D: TRBD2; length: 14; J: TRBJ2-3; size: -
DNA: TGTGCCAGCAGCTTAGAGGGTGTGGATACGCAGTATTTT; CDR3: CASSLEGVDTQYF; V: TRBV5-4; D: -; length: 13; J: TRBJ2-3; size: -
DNA: TGCGCCAGCAGCGCCGGGGACAGGGCGGCCTACAATGAGCAGTTCTTC; CDR3: CASSAGDRAAYNEQFF; V: TRBV5-1; D: TRBD1; length: 16; J: TRBJ2-1; size: -
DNA: TGTGCCAGCAGTGTCCTAGCGGGAGTCGAGCAGTACTTC; CDR3: CASSVLAGVEQYF; V: TRBV6-1; D: TRBD2; length: 13; J: TRBJ2-7; size: -
DNA: TGCGCCAGCAGTTTGGCAGGGGGCGGGGAGCTGTTTTTT; CDR3: CASSLAGGGELFF; V: TRBV4-3; D: TRBD1; length: 13; J: TRBJ2-2; size: -
DNA: TGTGCCGGGGGTCAGCCCCAGCATTTT; CDR3: CAGGQPQHF; V: TRBV19; D: -; length: 9; J: TRBJ1-5; size: few
DNA: TGCGCCAGCCCCAAGGAGGGGTCTTCCTACGAGCAGTACTTC; CDR3: CASPKEGSSYEQYF; V: TRBV23-1; D: -; length: 14; J: TRBJ2-7; size: -
DNA: TGTGCCAGCAGCAAAGTAAGGGGTCCGAGCAATCAGCCCCAGCATTTT; CDR3: CASSKVRGPSNQPQHF; V: TRBV21-1; D: -; length: 16; J: TRBJ1-5; size: -
DNA: TGTGCCAGCAGCCTCGGGCCCGGGGAGACCCAGTACTTC; CDR3: CASSLGPGETQYF; V: TRBV7-3; D: -; length: 13; J: TRBJ2-5; size: -
DNA: TGTGCCACCAGCAGAGACGCTAGCGGGAGCTACGAGCAGTACTTC; CDR3: CATSRDASGSYEQYF; V: TRBV15; D: TRBD2; length: 15; J: TRBJ2-7; size: -
DNA: TGTGCCAGCAGTACCGGGACAGTAAACTACAATGAGCAGTTCTTC; CDR3: CASSTGTVNYNEQFF; V: TRBV28; D: TRBD1; length: 15; J: TRBJ2-1; size: once
DNA: TGTGCCAGCAGCCTATCTCGGGGAGCAGATACGCAGTATTTT; CDR3: CASSLSRGADTQYF; V: TRBV7-3; D: -; length: 14; J: TRBJ2-3; size: -
DNA: TGTGCCAGCAGCTTACCGACGCCTGCGCAGTACTTC; CDR3: CASSLPTPAQYF; V: TRBV11-2; D: -; length: 12; J: TRBJ2-7; size: -
DNA: TGTGCCAGCAGCTTAGAGGGATCCCCTCGCGATGAGCAGTTCTTC; CDR3: CASSLEGSPRDEQFF; V: TRBV11-2; D: -; length: 15; J: TRBJ2-1; size: -
DNA: TGTGCCAGTAGTATTTCCCCCAACAATGAGCAGTTCTTC; CDR3: CASSISPNNEQFF; V: TRBV19; D: -; length: 13; J: TRBJ2-1; size: few
DNA: TGTGCCAGCAGTTTATCTTCGTCGGTCGTAGGACACCGACCCGAGGAGACCCAGTACTTC; CDR3: CASSLSSSVVGHRPEETQYF; V: TRBV28; D: -; length: 20; J: TRBJ2-5; size: -
DNA: TGTGCCAGCAGTTTTTTTTTCCCGCGGGTAGCCCGAAGGGAAGAGACCCAGTACTTC; CDR3: CASSFFFPRVARREETQYF; V: TRBV28; D: -; length: 19; J: TRBJ2-5; size: -
DNA: TGCAGCGGCTTGGGAGCCAACTCCTACGAGCAGTACTTC; CDR3: CSGLGANSYEQYF; V: TRBV29-1; D: -; length: 13; J: TRBJ2-7; size: -
DNA: TGTGCCAGCAGTTTCCCCCCCGGGACAGGAAGCACAGATACGCAGTATTTT; CDR3: CASSFPPGTGSTDTQYF; V: TRBV28; D: TRBD1; length: 17; J: TRBJ2-3; size: once
DNA: TGTGCCTGGAGTAGGGATCCCAGGGACTATGGCTACACCTTC; CDR3: CAWSRDPRDYGYTF; V: TRBV30; D: -; length: 14; J: TRBJ1-2; size: -
DNA: TGTGCCAGCAGCGTAGATCAGGTCACAGATACGCAGTATTTT; CDR3: CASSVDQVTDTQYF; V: TRBV9; D: -; length: 14; J: TRBJ2-3; size: -
DNA: TGTGCCAGCAGTTACGGCAGGCCCTATAGCAATCAGCCCCAGCATTTT; CDR3: CASSYGRPYSNQPQHF; V: TRBV6-6; D: -; length: 16; J: TRBJ1-5; size: -
DNA: TGTGCCAGCAGCCCGGGACGTTTGCGCGGAGGAGTTGGGAATGAGCAGTTCTTC; CDR3: CASSPGRLRGGVGNEQFF; V: TRBV14; D: -; length: 18; J: TRBJ2-1; size: -
DNA: TGTGCCTGGAGTACAGGGGGTCAAGAGACCCAGTACTTC; CDR3: CAWSTGGQETQYF; V: TRBV30; D: TRBD1; length: 13; J: TRBJ2-5; size: -
DNA: TGTGCCAGCAGCCCCCGACAGGGAGGCGCTGGCTACACCTTC; CDR3: CASSPRQGGAGYTF; V: TRBV14; D: TRBD1; length: 14; J: TRBJ1-2; size: once
DNA: TGCGCCAGCAGCCAAGACGTAGGAACCGGGGAGCTGTTTTTT; CDR3: CASSQDVGTGELFF; V: TRBV4-3; D: -; length: 14; J: TRBJ2-2; size: -
DNA: TGTGCCAGCAGTACGGCGGGAGGCGCGGATCAGGGGCAGTACTTC; CDR3: CASSTAGGADQGQYF; V: TRBV28; D: TRBD2; length: 15; J: TRBJ2-7; size: -
DNA: TGTGCCAGCAGCAAAATAGGCAGCTCACAAAGTCGGGCCAACGTCCTGACTTTC; CDR3: CASSKIGSSQSRANVLTF; V: TRBV7-4; D: -; length: 18; J: TRBJ2-6; size: -
DNA: TGTGCCATCAGTGAGTCTAGGACAGGGGCTTTTAGCAATCAGCCCCAGCATTTT; CDR3: CAISESRTGAFSNQPQHF; V: TRBV10-3; D: TRBD1; length: 18; J: TRBJ1-5; size: -
DNA: TGCAGCGTTTCAGGACAGGCGTCCTACGAGCAGTACTTC; CDR3: CSVSGQASYEQYF; V: TRBV29-1; D: TRBD1; length: 13; J: TRBJ2-7; size: -
DNA: TGTGCCAGTAGTATCTGGGGACAGACTAACACCGGGGAGCTGTTTTTT; CDR3: CASSIWGQTNTGELFF; V: TRBV19; D: TRBD1; length: 16; J: TRBJ2-2; size: -
DNA: TGTGCCAGTAGTCCCCAGTTAGAAATTTATGGCTACACCTTC; CDR3: CASSPQLEIYGYTF; V: TRBV19; D: -; length: 14; J: TRBJ1-2; size: once
DNA: TGTGCCAGCAGCTTAACCAGGGGCACTGAGCAGTTCTTC; CDR3: CASSLTRGTEQFF; V: TRBV7-2; D: -; length: 13; J: TRBJ2-1; size: -